This TCR beta chain was sequenced for a study of T cell changes during pregnancy in multiple sclerosis. Produced via immunoSEQ multiplex PCR; TCRdb's table is partial and in-frame only. The sample has 38,000 or so clones; around 94% are singletons. This material consisted of peripheral blood, taken before pregnancy. The source is a female donor with multiple sclerosis, enrolled in a pregnancy study.

The CDR3 DNA sequence: TGTGCCAGCTCACCGGGGGCGTCGGAGACCCAGTACTTC. Translated: CASSPGASETQYF. The chain links TRBV18 to TRBJ2-5; TRBD1 is a possible D gene (6 bases). Germline assignment: CDR1 KGHSH and CDR2 LQKENI. The V gene lost 3 bases and the J gene lost 5 bases, with 10 bases spanning the gap. CDR3 length: 13 amino acids.